The entry below gives a single TCR beta chain sequence along with its context. How the authors handled the data: Amplifying reference gene primers gave estimates of nucleated cell counts. Using immunoSEQ multiplex PCR, the repertoire was profiled, and TCRdb retains in-frame clones only, with some absent. Clone size and V and J calls were adopted from that table, with D and trimming inferred from the DNA. Of 90,000 to 120,000 clones in the sample, 88% were seen once. The sample is drawn from a study of blood T cell repertoires in COVID-19. In the study overall: Whether acute or convalescent, the COVID-19 samples came from the United States, Italy and Spain. T cells, B-cell-depleted T cells, or PBMCs supplied cDNA or gDNA.

This CDR3 has 16 amino acids. Per germline, CDR1 WSHSY and CDR2 SAAADI. Unmatched junction bases numbered 12, after V lost 3 bases and J lost 7 bases. Specimen: peripheral blood. This clonotype was sampled from a man aged 50-60 years with active or convalescent COVID-19. The chain joins TRBV10-2 to TRBJ2-7; 10 bases are a match to TRBD2. The DNA for the CDR3 is TGCGCCAGCAGTGAACCAGGGCCGGGACTAGCGCGTGAGCAGTACTTC. This sequence encodes CASSEPGPGLAREQYF.